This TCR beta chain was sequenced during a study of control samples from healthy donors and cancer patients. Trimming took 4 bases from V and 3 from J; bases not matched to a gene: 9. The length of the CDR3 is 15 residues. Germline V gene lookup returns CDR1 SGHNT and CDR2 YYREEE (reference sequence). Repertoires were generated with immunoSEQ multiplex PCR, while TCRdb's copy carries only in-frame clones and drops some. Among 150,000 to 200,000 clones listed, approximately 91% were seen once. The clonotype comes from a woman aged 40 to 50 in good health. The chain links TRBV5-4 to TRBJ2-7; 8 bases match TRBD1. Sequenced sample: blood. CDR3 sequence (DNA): TGTGCCAGCAGCCCTAAGACAGGGGATAACTACGAGCAGTACTTC. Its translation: CASSPKTGDNYEQYF.